This entry lists 25 T cell receptor beta chains sequenced from one sample in a study of T-cell reconstitution after alpha-beta-depleted transplantation in children. As it was prepared, the TCRbeta library received unique molecular identifiers. Each CDR3 protein gets one entry after TCRdb re-called the PCR reads with MiXCR. The data show about 640,000 distinct CDR3 sequences, with 16% seen just once and approximately 1% held by the top ten. The starting material was PBMCs from the stem cell graft donor, obtained from the stem cell graft. The receptors were gathered from a human donor who donated a stem cell graft to a child with acute myeloid leukemia.

The rearrangement uses TRBV4-1 and TRBJ2-1; 7 bases line up with TRBD1. The CDR3 covers 18 residues. Germline CDR1 is MGHRA and CDR2 is YSYEKL. J was trimmed by 4 bases and V by 2 bases; bases with no gene match: 14. The CDR3 reads CASSQIVPKGQFYNEQFF. In nucleotides, the CDR3 is TGCGCCAGCAGCCAAATTGTCCCCAAGGGACAGTTTTACAATGAGCAGTTCTTC.

As to this clonotype: A much larger clone sits a single nucleotide away, making a read error possible. The V call is TRBV29-1, the J call TRBJ1-3, with D possibly matching TRBD1 (5 bases). Germline V CDR1 and CDR2: SQVTM, ANQGSEA. Trimming took off 4 bases at V and 3 bases at J, with 10 bases between the two ends. This CDR3 is built from 13 residues. CDR3 nucleotides: TGCAGCGTTGGCGGACACTTTGGAAACACCATATATTTT. Its protein is CSVGGHFGNTIYF.

The sample holds many counts of this clonotype. J is TRBJ2-1 and V is TRBV13; no firm D call. V was trimmed by 5 bases and J by 8 bases, leaving 19 bases between them. The CDR3 runs to 15 residues. Germline values: CDR1 PRHDT, CDR2 FYEKMQ (reference sequence). The CDR3 region is CASSPQVLSRDEQFF. DNA for the CDR3: TGTGCCAGCAGCCCCCAGGTATTAAGCCGGGATGAGCAGTTCTTC.

This clonotype came up many times. The chain combines TRBV7-9 with TRBJ2-1; perhaps D is TRBD1 or TRBD2 (5 bases each). The CDR3 consists of 14 residues. Germline V CDR1 and CDR2: SEHNR, FQNEAQ (reference sequence). The V gene lost 3 bases and the J gene lost 7 bases, with 13 bases spanning the gap. CDR3 residues: CASSFAGAGNEQFF. DNA of the CDR3: TGTGCCAGCAGCTTTGCCGGGGCTGGGAATGAGCAGTTCTTC. Combining the CDR3 with reference TRBV7-9 and TRBJ2-1 gives the whole variable domain DTGVSQNPRHKITKRGQNVTFRCDPISEHNRLYWYRQTLGQGPEFLTYFQNEAQLEKSRLLSDRFSAERPKGSFSTLEIQRTEQGDSAMYLCASSFAGAGNEQFFGPGTRLTVL.

The V and J genes are TRBV29-1 and TRBJ2-5; D perhaps matches TRBD1 (6 bases). Per germline, CDR1 SQVTM and CDR2 ANQGSEA. The CDR3 runs to 14 residues. Trimming cost V 7 bases and J 4 bases, with 19 bases left between them. In nucleotides, the CDR3 is TGCAGCGCTGCCCCGTGGGGGCAAGGAGAGACCCAGTACTTC. This gives the protein CSAAPWGQGETQYF.

This clonotype has at least ten counts. The chain carries TRBV20-1 and TRBJ2-1; D gene unclear. The CDR3 runs to 15 residues. Per the germline V gene, CDR1 is DFQATT and CDR2 is SNEGSKA (reference sequence). V dropped 6 bases and J dropped 4 bases, with 19 bases sitting between them. CDR3: CSAMPWSADYNEQFF. The DNA for the CDR3 is TGCAGTGCAATGCCATGGAGCGCGGATTACAATGAGCAGTTCTTC.

This chain uses TRBV4-2 with TRBJ2-1, with D perhaps TRBD1 or TRBD2 (6 bases each). CDR1 and CDR2 from the germline V gene are LGHNA and YNFKEQ. This CDR3 is built from 16 residues. Trimming removed 0 bases from V and 3 bases from J, with 12 bases in between. CDR3 sequence: CASSQDQGGGYNEQFF. CDR3 coding DNA: TGTGCCAGCAGCCAAGATCAAGGGGGAGGCTACAATGAGCAGTTCTTC.

The chain is built from TRBV6-5 and TRBJ2-6; no clear D. CDR3 length equals 16 residues. The V end lost 2 bases, the J end lost 4 bases, and 12 bases lay between the germline ends. The germline V gene encodes CDR1 MNHEY and CDR2 SVGAGI. CDR3 residues: CASSYRLGTGANVLTF. The CDR3 coding sequence is TGTGCCAGCAGTTACCGTCTAGGAACAGGGGCCAACGTCCTGACTTTC.

This clonotype was counted ten times or more. The V gene is TRBV27, the J gene TRBJ1-5, with D possibly matching TRBD1 (5 bases). V was trimmed by 5 bases and J by 6 bases, leaving 8 bases between them. Germline V gives CDR1 MNHEY, CDR2 SMNVEV (reference sequence). This CDR3 has 12 residues. CDR3 loop: CASSAGGQPQHF. The CDR3 nucleotides read TGTGCCAGCAGTGCCGGGGGTCAGCCCCAGCATTTT.

Of note for this clonotype: It may be a read error: a sequence one base away is much more abundant. The chain employs TRBV10-3 and TRBJ2-3, with 11 bases matching TRBD2. The CDR3 is 15 residues long. The germline V gene encodes CDR1 ENHRY and CDR2 SYGVKD. V lost 5 bases, J lost 3 bases, and 4 bases stayed unmatched. This CDR3 is CAISSSGGTTDTQYF. For the CDR3, the DNA is TGTGCCATCAGTTCTAGCGGGGGGACGACAGATACGCAGTATTTT.

This clonotype was found a few times. V is TRBV30 and J is TRBJ2-1, with D tentatively TRBD2 (5 bases). V lost 0 bases, J lost 8 bases, and 8 bases lay in between. CDR3 length: 12 residues. CDR1 is GTSNPN, CDR2 SVGIG, per germline (reference sequence). The CDR3 loop is CAWSVNGDEQFF. CDR3 DNA: TGTGCCTGGAGTGTAAACGGGGATGAGCAGTTCTTC. Based on the CDR3 plus reference TRBV30 and TRBJ2-1, the full variable domain is SQTIHQWPATLVQPVGSPLSLECTVEGTSNPNLYWYRQAAGRGLQLLFYSVGIGQISSEVPQNLSASRPQDRQFILSSKKLLLSDSGFYLCAWSVNGDEQFFGPGTRLTVL.

This clonotype turned up a few times. This chain's CDR3 is CSVGGLALPDTQYF. In DNA form, the CDR3 reads TGCAGCGTTGGGGGACTAGCACTCCCAGATACGCAGTATTTT. This chain connects TRBV29-1 to TRBJ2-3; TRBD2 matches at 9 bases. The CDR3 runs to 14 residues. In germline, CDR1 is SQVTM, CDR2 ANQGSEA. V shed 4 bases and J 4 bases; nucleotides not matched to a gene: 6.

In the case of this clonotype: A much bigger clone sits one base away, suggesting this may be a read error. The chain couples TRBV20-1 to TRBJ2-3; D tentatively reads TRBD1 or TRBD2 (6 bases each). Germline loops: CDR1 DFQATT, CDR2 SNEGSKA (reference sequence). The CDR3 runs to 16 residues. Here the CDR3 DNA reads TGCTGTGCTAGAGACTACGGGGGCCCGGGCACAGATACGCAGTATTTT. This gives the protein CCARDYGGPGTDTQYF.

The rearrangement joins TRBV20-1 to TRBJ2-7; the match to TRBD2 covers 10 bases. Germline V gene sequence: CDR1 DFQATT, CDR2 SNEGSKA (reference sequence). V was pared by 6 bases and J by 2 bases, with 13 bases of the junction left unmatched. The CDR3 length is 16 residues. The CDR3 here is CSAGGVVAGGPYEQYV. The CDR3 DNA reads TGCAGTGCGGGGGGGGTCGTAGCGGGGGGACCCTACGAGCAGTACGTC.

The chain carries TRBV6-2 or TRBV6-3 and TRBJ2-7; possibly TRBD2 for D (5 bases). Germline V gene sequence: CDR1 MNHEY, CDR2 SVGEGT. The CDR3 length is 15 residues. Trimming stripped 2 bases from V and 4 bases from J, with 15 bases between. CDR3 residues: CASSYVVGEIYEQYF. CDR3 nucleotide sequence: TGTGCCAGCAGTTACGTCGTGGGAGAGATATACGAGCAGTACTTC.

This clonotype showed up many times. The chain is built from TRBV12-3 or TRBV12-4 and TRBJ1-1; D is uncertain. The CDR3 consists of 12 residues. Trimming left V 4 bases short and J 4 bases short, with 7 bases between. The CDR3 loop is CASSYGVTEAFF. The CDR3 DNA reads as TGTGCCAGCAGTTATGGGGTCACTGAAGCTTTCTTT.

This clonotype came up many times. The chain is built from TRBV27 and TRBJ1-2, with 7 bases aligning to TRBD1. The CDR3 loop spans 13 amino acids. V dropped 4 bases and J dropped 4; count of bases not matched to a gene: 3. CDR1 is MNHEY and CDR2 is SMNVEV in the germline V gene (reference sequence). The CDR3 nucleotides are TGTGCCAGCAGTTCGGGACAGCGCTATGGCTACACCTTC. Translated, it gives CASSSGQRYGYTF.

This clonotype was seen at least ten times. The chain recombines TRBV20-1 with TRBJ2-1; the match to TRBD2 covers 8 bases. This CDR3 has 16 amino acids. The trim removed 7 bases at V and 7 bases at J, leaving 18 bases unmatched. From germline, CDR1 is DFQATT and CDR2 SNEGSKA (reference sequence). The CDR3 DNA reads as TGCAGTGGCGCTCGGGGTGAGCGGGGGCCAAGGAATGAGCAGTTCTTC. Its protein is CSGARGERGPRNEQFF.

Turning to this clonotype: A much larger clone differs from this one at a single base, so this may be a read error. DNA for the CDR3: TGCAGTGCGGGAGGGTGTCGCGAGCAGTACTTC. It yields the protein CSAGGCREQYF. The chain is built from TRBV20-1 and TRBJ2-7, with 7 bases fitting TRBD2. Germline loops: CDR1 DFQATT, CDR2 SNEGSKA (reference sequence). The CDR3 runs 11 residues. The V and J ends lost 6 bases and 6 bases, in that order; junction bases with no gene match: 5.

The genes are TRBV5-4 and TRBJ1-2, with D hard to call. The CDR3 has 13 residues. Germline V gene lookup returns CDR1 SGHNT and CDR2 YYREEE (reference sequence). Trimming cost V 6 bases and J 2 bases, with 11 bases left between them. The CDR3 protein is CASTRTGNYGYTF. Here the CDR3 DNA reads TGTGCCAGCACCAGGACGGGAAACTATGGCTACACCTTC.

In regard to this clonotype: A much larger clone differs from this one at a single base, so this may be a read error. This chain links TRBV20-1 with TRBJ2-7; TRBD1 is a possible D gene (6 bases). Germline V gives CDR1 DFQATT, CDR2 SNEGSKA (reference sequence). The CDR3 extends over 15 amino acids. CDR3 sequence reads: CSATRGDWGSYDQYF. The DNA of the CDR3 is TGCAGTGCTACCAGGGGCGATTGGGGCTCCTACGACCAGTACTTC.

The chain couples TRBV28 to TRBJ1-1; 10 bases are a match to TRBD1. Germline CDR1 and CDR2: MDHEN and SYDVKM. The CDR3 consists of 17 residues. V shed 7 bases and J 0 bases; nucleotides not matched to a gene: 11. CDR3 sequence (DNA): TGTGCCAGCAAGGGACAGGGGATGGCTATAATGAACACTGAAGCTTTCTTT. Its translation: CASKGQGMAIMNTEAFF.

This clonotype was found many times. This chain links TRBV6-2 or TRBV6-3 with TRBJ2-1, with a possible D match to TRBD2 (6 bases). Germline V CDR1 and CDR2: MNHEY, SVGEGT. V shed 6 bases and J shed 4 bases, with 10 bases lying between them. This CDR3 is 13 amino acids long. The CDR3 region is CASSKSGYNEQFF. CDR3 in DNA: TGTGCCAGCAGCAAGAGCGGGTACAATGAGCAGTTCTTC.

This clonotype was counted at least ten times. The rearrangement uses TRBV20-1 and TRBJ2-1, with a tentative D call TRBD1 (6 bases). Trimming removed 6 bases from V and 6 bases from J, with 18 bases in between. Germline V lookup: CDR1 DFQATT, CDR2 SNEGSKA (reference sequence). This CDR3 contains 14 residues. The CDR3 sequence is CSAAMTGLVNEQFF. CDR3 DNA: TGCAGTGCCGCGATGACAGGTCTGGTCAATGAGCAGTTCTTC.

In its sample, this clonotype was seen many times. The DNA for the CDR3 is TGTGCCAGCTCGCAGGGGGTCGGCAATCAGCCCCAGCATTTT. Its translation is CASSQGVGNQPQHF. The rearrangement uses TRBV18 and TRBJ1-5, with 7 positions matching TRBD1. CDR1 and CDR2 (germline): KGHSH, LQKENI. After removal of 6 bases from V and 2 bases from J, the junction contained 4 bases not matched to a gene. This CDR3 spans 14 amino acids.